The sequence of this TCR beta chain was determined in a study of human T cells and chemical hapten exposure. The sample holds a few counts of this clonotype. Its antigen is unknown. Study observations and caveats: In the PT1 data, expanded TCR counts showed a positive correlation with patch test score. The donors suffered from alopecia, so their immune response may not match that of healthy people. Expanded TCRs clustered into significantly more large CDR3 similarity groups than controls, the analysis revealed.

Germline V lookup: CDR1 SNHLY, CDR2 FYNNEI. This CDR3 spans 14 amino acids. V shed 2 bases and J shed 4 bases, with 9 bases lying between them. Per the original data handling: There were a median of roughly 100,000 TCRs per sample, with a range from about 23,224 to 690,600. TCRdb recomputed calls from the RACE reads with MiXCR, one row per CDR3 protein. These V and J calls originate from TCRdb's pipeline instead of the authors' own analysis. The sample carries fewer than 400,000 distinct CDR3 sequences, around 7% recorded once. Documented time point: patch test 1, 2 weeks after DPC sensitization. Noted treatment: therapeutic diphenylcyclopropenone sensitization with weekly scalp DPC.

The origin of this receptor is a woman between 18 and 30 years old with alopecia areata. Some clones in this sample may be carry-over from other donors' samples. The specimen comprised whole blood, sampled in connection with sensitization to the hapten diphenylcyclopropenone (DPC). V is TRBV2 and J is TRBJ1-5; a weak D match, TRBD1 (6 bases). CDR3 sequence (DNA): TGTGCCAGCAGTGAACAGGGGCCTAATCAGCCCCAGCATTTT. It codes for CASSEQGPNQPQHF.